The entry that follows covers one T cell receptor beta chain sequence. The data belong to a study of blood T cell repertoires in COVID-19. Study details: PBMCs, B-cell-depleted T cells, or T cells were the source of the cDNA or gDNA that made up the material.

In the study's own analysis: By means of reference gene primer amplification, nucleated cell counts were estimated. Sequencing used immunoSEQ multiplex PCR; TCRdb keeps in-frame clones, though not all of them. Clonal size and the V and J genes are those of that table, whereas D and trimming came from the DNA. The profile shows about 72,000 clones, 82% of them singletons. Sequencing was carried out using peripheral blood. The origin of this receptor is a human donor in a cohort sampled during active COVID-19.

CDR3 bases: TGTGCCAGCAGCTCATCGGGGGGAAGGTACGAGCAGTACTTC. Encoded protein: CASSSSGGRYEQYF. The chain joins TRBV11-2 to TRBJ2-7, with 7 bases aligning to TRBD2. Trimming removed 4 bases from V and 4 bases from J; junction bases left unmatched: 7. Looked up from germline, CDR1 is SGHAT and CDR2 is FQNNGV. This CDR3 region has 14 residues.